The clone carrying this T cell receptor (beta chain) was seen ten or more times. What it binds is unknown. There were roughly 1 million CD4+ or CD8+ T cells used in the sorted libraries. The cDNA was produced through 5'RACE with 10-nucleotide random UMIs. In each sequencing run, over 160 million TCR-beta sequences were generated from 15-18 subjects. TCRdb recomputed calls from the 5' RACE reads with MiXCR, one row per CDR3 protein. The repertoire holds more than 35,000 distinct CDR3 sequences, about 6.3% seen once, with around 0.57% in the top ten. The source of the sample is a study of neurological immune-mediated disorders. Study outcomes and limitations: Levels of TCR clonal expansion peaked in HTLV-1-associated myelopathy and reached their lowest in multiple sclerosis, under those of healthy controls.

In germline, CDR1 is WNHNN, CDR2 SYGVQD (reference sequence). The CDR3 runs to 16 residues. V was clipped by 0 bases and J by 5 bases; unmatched bases: 6. The specimen sequenced was CD4+ T cells from blood. V gene TRBV10-1 combines with J gene TRBJ1-5; 8 positions match TRBD1. The TCR sequence derives from a woman between 40 and 50 years old in good health. The CDR3 sequence: CASSESPETGDQPQHF. The CDR3 bases are TGCGCCAGCAGTGAGTCTCCTGAGACAGGGGATCAGCCCCAGCATTTT.